This T cell receptor beta chain was retrieved from a study of T cell repertoires in cytomegalovirus infection (dated by TCRdb to between 2018 and 2021). With regard to the full study: Alongside well-studied HLA-B-restricted epitopes, the peptide stimulations were aimed at recently identified HLA-C-restricted CMV epitopes, whose presentation resists viral immunomodulation. Donor HLA type was relevant to the analysis, because carriage of CMV infection together with the matching HLA type was indicated by public TCR beta signatures. The investigation overall reported the following: The ex vivo response was dominated by HLA-C-restricted CMV-specific TCR beta clonotypes, and the single most frequent clonotype in two of eight donors was supplied by these HLA-C-restricted clonotypes. Carriers of CMV infection plus the relevant HLA type were discriminated by the cumulative frequency of public TCR beta family members in the study cohort and in an independent roughly 320-donor cohort.

The treatment or condition label corresponds to: in vitro stimulation with specific CMV peptide epitopes to enrich CMV-specific T cells. The CDR3 contains 12 residues, cysteine and phenylalanine counted. The read is trimmed to its CDR3 DNA, 36 bases read in frame from base 1. Between the V and J ends, shortened by 2 bases and 8 bases respectively, the junction contains 9 bases. Via the germline V gene, CDR1 is MNHNS and CDR2 SASEGT. Sequencing used an Illumina HiSeq 1500. The public reads were reprocessed in TCRdb via fastp at Q25 and MiXCR, keeping in-frame beta chains. One record per CDR3 amino acid sequence lists the most common genes and DNA. The sample yields 450,000 to 650,000 distinct CDR3 sequences; roughly 42% were counted once. The ten most abundant clones make up 48% of the sample. Concerning this clonotype: Its antigen specificity is not known. There are no base qualities to consult, and no much larger clone falls within one base.

Here the chain combines TRBV6-1 and TRBJ1-2; TRBD1 is possibly the D segment (5 matching bases). The TCR sequence derives from a human donor in good health (CMV status not recorded). Some clones in this sample may be carry-over from other donors' samples. The sample here was cultured PBMCs, taken from culture after CMV antigen stimulation. The sequenced DNA is TGTGCCAGCAGTGAACAGGGCTGGGGCTACACCTTC. Translation gives CASSEQGWGYTF.